This T cell receptor (beta chain) was retrieved from a study of T cells in women clearing cervical HPV infection. Overall study: Case blood was drawn when the lesion was first found; control blood after infection became undetectable. For cases, blood was sampled a median around 140 days after lesion detection, interquartile range roughly 85 to 200 days.

Comments on this clone: The read falls 3 residues short of the CDR3 end, and the missing part is taken from the germline J gene.

Repertoires were generated with immunoSEQ multiplex PCR, while TCRdb's copy carries only in-frame clones and drops some. In total, the table holds 15,000 to 20,000 clones. The CDR3 has 14 amino acids. V gave up 4 bases and J gave up 0 bases, with 10 bases separating them. CDR1 and CDR2 (germline): MNHEY, SVGEGT. This chain links TRBV6-2 or TRBV6-3 with TRBJ2-7, with a tentative D call TRBD1 (6 bases). This TCR derives from a woman between 18 and 70 years old with a cervical HPV16 infection that either progressed to CIN3+ or cleared (not recorded which). Sequenced input: blood buffy coat. The CDR3 loop is CASSSGTYSYEQYF. Partial CDR3 DNA: TGTGCCAGCAGTTCCGGGACATACTCCTACGAG.